This T cell receptor beta chain originates from a study of blood T cell repertoires in COVID-19. Study-wide context: In each case, the material was cDNA or gDNA derived from T cells, B-cell-depleted T cells, or PBMCs.

The protocol was immunoSEQ multiplex PCR, while the TCRdb copy is restricted to in-frame clones and leaves out a portion. The repertoire holds more than 200,000 clones, approximately 89% seen once, with approximately 3.5% in the top ten. This study enrolled people aged about 18 to 100 from roughly 22 US geographic areas. With 3 bases removed from V and 2 bases from J, the gap between germline ends came to 10 bases. The CDR3 covers 14 residues. Looked up from germline, CDR1 is SGHNT and CDR2 is YYREEE (reference sequence). Sequencing was performed on PBMCs or T cells enriched from blood (not recorded which). V is TRBV5-4 and J is TRBJ2-3, with D possibly matching TRBD2 (5 bases). This receptor was obtained from a woman aged 25 to 45 who had been exposed to COVID-19. CDR3 DNA: TGTGCCAGCAGCTCCGGGATCCACACAGATACGCAGTATTTT. As protein: CASSSGIHTDTQYF. The full variable domain, in which reference TRBV5-4 and TRBJ2-3 provide the parts outside the CDR3, is ETGVTQSPTHLIKTRGQQVTLRCSSQSGHNTVSWYQQALGQGPQFIFQYYREEENGRGNFPPRFSGLQFPNYSSELNVNALELDDSALYLCASSSGIHTDTQYFGPGTRLTVL.